The entry below gives a single T cell receptor (beta chain) sequence along with its context. Antigen specificity is unknown. The table came from immunoSEQ multiplex PCR; TCRdb's copy has only in-frame clones and leaves some out. The top ten hold more than 15% of the sample, which has about 180,000 clones, around 85% seen once. This record comes from a study of cytomegalovirus exposure and HLA in healthy donors. Germline V gene sequence: CDR1 SGHNT, CDR2 YYREEE (reference sequence). The CDR3 has 16 amino acids. Trimming at V came to 4 bases and at J to 6 bases, leaving 10 bases not matched to a gene. Whole-study findings and limits: TCR clusters originating in the first cohort tended to co-occur in the approximately 120 validation repertoires, according to a later analysis.

The sequence was collected from a man aged 18 to 29 in good health and CMV-seropositive. The sequenced sample consisted of PBMCs. The chain links TRBV5-4 to TRBJ2-7; 13 nucleotides match TRBD2. The CDR3 sequence: CASSTLLAGGPGEQYF. CDR3 DNA: TGTGCCAGCAGCACACTACTAGCGGGAGGGCCCGGCGAGCAGTACTTC. Looking up the rest from reference TRBV5-4 and TRBJ2-7 gives the full variable domain: ETGVTQSPTHLIKTRGQQVTLRCSSQSGHNTVSWYQQALGQGPQFIFQYYREEENGRGNFPPRFSGLQFPNYSSELNVNALELDDSALYLCASSTLLAGGPGEQYFGPGTRLTVT.